Listed below are T cell receptor beta chains from one sample, sequenced in a study of beta chain features in type 1 diabetes. Sequenced by immunoSEQ multiplex PCR; TCRdb stores in-frame clones only, minus some. The sample has about 120,000 clones, roughly 17% seen once. Input material: central memory CD4+ T cells from blood. Every receptor here comes from a man in his late teens or twenties with type 1 diabetes. Each CDR3 is given with its conserved first and last residue. A D gene is named only where the DNA matches it firmly. Clone size is not always given. Where it is, it says once, few, many or a class for expanded clones.

CDR3 protein | CDR3 DNA | J gene | clone size | V gene | D gene
CASRDRGWGYTF | TGTGCCAGCAGGGACAGGGGATGGGGCTACACCTTC | TRBJ1-2 | - | TRBV28 | TRBD1
CASSLTGWLAYNEQFF | TGTGCCAGCAGCCTCACGGGCTGGCTCGCCTACAATGAGCAGTTCTTC | TRBJ2-1 | few | TRBV7-2 | -
CASSLGTGDNNEQFF | TGTGCCAGCAGCTTGGGGACAGGCGATAACAATGAGCAGTTCTTC | TRBJ2-1 | - | TRBV7-9 | TRBD1
CASSFLTSRETQYF | TGTGCCAGCAGCTTCTTGACTAGTCGAGAGACCCAGTACTTC | TRBJ2-5 | few | TRBV5-4 | -
CASSYHETQYF | TGTGCCAGCAGTTATCATGAGACCCAGTACTTC | TRBJ2-5 | - | TRBV6-5 | -
CASTPWQGTSTEAFF | TGTGCCAGCACTCCTTGGCAGGGAACGAGCACTGAAGCTTTCTTT | TRBJ1-1 | few | TRBV27 | -
CASSEGGQIYEQYF | TGTGCCAGCAGTGAAGGGGGACAGATCTACGAGCAGTACTTC | TRBJ2-7 | few | TRBV6-1 | TRBD1
CASSVNRSNQPQHF | TGTGCCAGCAGTGTAAATCGCAGCAATCAGCCCCAGCATTTT | TRBJ1-5 | few | TRBV6-1 | -
CASSEDRLGTQYF | TGTGCCAGCAGTGAAGATAGGTTGGGTACGCAGTATTTT | TRBJ2-3 | - | TRBV6-1 | -
CASSLVRFEQYF | TGTGCCAGCAGCTTAGTAAGGTTCGAGCAGTACTTC | TRBJ2-7 | - | TRBV11-2 | -
CASSYRGAADTQYF | TGTGCCAGCAGCTATCGGGGGGCGGCAGATACGCAGTATTTT | TRBJ2-3 | - | TRBV11-2 | -
CASSPQTASGSLETQYF | TGTGCCAGCTCACCGCAAACAGCTAGCGGGAGTTTGGAGACCCAGTACTTC | TRBJ2-5 | - | TRBV18 | TRBD2
CASSLVGASYHYEQYF | TGTGCCAGCAGCTTAGTAGGGGCTAGCTATCACTACGAGCAGTACTTC | TRBJ2-7 | - | TRBV7-8 | -
CASSLAGGRGNEQFF | TGTGCCAGCAGCTTGGCGGGCGGGAGAGGCAATGAGCAGTTCTTC | TRBJ2-1 | - | TRBV5-6 | TRBD2
CASSVEAGESTEAFF | TGTGCCAGCAGCGTAGAGGCAGGGGAGAGCACTGAAGCTTTCTTT | TRBJ1-1 | many | TRBV9 | -
CASSPSGQSIYGYTF | TGTGCCAGCTCACCCTCGGGACAGTCGATCTATGGCTACACCTTC | TRBJ1-2 | - | TRBV18 | TRBD1
CASSDGRGRRSEQFF | TGTGCCAGCAGTGATGGCAGGGGGCGAAGGAGTGAGCAGTTCTTC | TRBJ2-1 | many | TRBV25-1 | TRBD1
CASSPMPGQGAETQYF | TGCGCCAGCAGCCCCATGCCGGGACAGGGGGCGGAGACCCAGTACTTC | TRBJ2-5 | many | TRBV5-1 | TRBD1
CASSSRQIEKLFF | TGTGCCAGCAGTTCCCGACAGATTGAAAAACTGTTTTTT | TRBJ1-4 | many | TRBV28 | -
CASRTIQAGELFF | TGTGCCAGCAGAACGATACAGGCCGGGGAGCTGTTTTTT | TRBJ2-2 | - | TRBV7-6 | -
CASRARGISIVGQYF | TGTGCCAGCAGAGCCAGGGGGATAAGTATTGTGGGGCAGTACTTC | TRBJ2-7 | - | TRBV7-2 | TRBD1
CASSLVPGLPNEQFF | TGCGCCAGCAGCTTAGTGCCGGGACTACCCAATGAGCAGTTCTTC | TRBJ2-1 | - | TRBV5-1 | TRBD2
CASSLDSNNEQFF | TGTGCCAGCAGCTTAGACTCGAACAATGAGCAGTTCTTC | TRBJ2-1 | - | TRBV7-2 | -
CAISESGVANYGYTF | TGTGCCATCAGTGAGTCTGGGGTAGCTAACTATGGCTACACCTTC | TRBJ1-2 | - | TRBV10-3 | -
CASSYSGGTDTQYF | TGTGCCAGCAGTTACTCTGGGGGCACAGATACGCAGTATTTT | TRBJ2-3 | - | TRBV6-6 | -
CASTDQINYGYTF | TGTGCCAGCACCGATCAGATTAACTATGGCTACACCTTC | TRBJ1-2 | - | TRBV25-1 | -
CASTRTGSTDTQYF | TGTGCCAGCACGCGGACAGGGAGCACAGATACGCAGTATTTT | TRBJ2-3 | - | TRBV7-9 | TRBD1
CASSEDRVSETQYF | TGTGCCAGCAGTGAAGACAGGGTGAGCGAGACCCAGTACTTC | TRBJ2-5 | - | TRBV2 | -
CSAIRTETQYF | TGCAGTGCGATTCGGACCGAGACCCAGTACTTC | TRBJ2-5 | few | TRBV20-1 | -
CASSKGTSGGTDTQYF | TGTGCCAGCAGCAAAGGGACTAGCGGGGGTACCGATACGCAGTATTTT | TRBJ2-3 | - | TRBV7-9 | TRBD2
CASSLVSSGAYPLNEQFF | TGTGCCAGCAGTTTAGTGTCTAGCGGGGCCTATCCGCTTAATGAGCAGTTCTTC | TRBJ2-1 | few | TRBV27 | TRBD2
CASSAQGAGNTEAFF | TGCGCCAGCAGCGCTCAGGGGGCCGGGAACACTGAAGCTTTCTTT | TRBJ1-1 | few | TRBV5-1 | TRBD1
CAISEDNQPQHF | TGTGCCATCAGTGAAGACAATCAGCCCCAGCATTTT | TRBJ1-5 | many | TRBV10-3 | -
CASSLSGGPSYEQYF | TGTGCCAGCAGCTTGAGCGGGGGGCCCTCCTACGAGCAGTACTTC | TRBJ2-7 | few | TRBV7-3 | TRBD2
CASTRGSTSTDTQYF | TGTGCCAGCACCAGGGGGTCTACTAGCACAGATACGCAGTATTTT | TRBJ2-3 | - | TRBV2 | TRBD1
CASSQVAGNTEAFF | TGTGCCAGCAGCCAAGTGGCCGGAAACACTGAAGCTTTCTTT | TRBJ1-1 | - | TRBV14 | -
CASSPFFGGASTDTQYF | TGTGCCAGCTCACCCTTTTTCGGGGGGGCTAGCACAGATACGCAGTATTTT | TRBJ2-3 | - | TRBV18 | TRBD2
CSVAQTGVVGKETQYF | TGCAGCGTTGCCCAGACAGGGGTGGTCGGAAAAGAGACCCAGTACTTC | TRBJ2-5 | few | TRBV29-1 | TRBD1
CASSELGRHTDTQYF | TGTGCCAGCAGTGAATTAGGTCGGCACACAGATACGCAGTATTTT | TRBJ2-3 | few | TRBV6-1 | -
CASSIEGNEAFF | TGCGCCAGCAGCATTGAGGGGAATGAAGCTTTCTTT | TRBJ1-1 | few | TRBV5-1 | -
CSVHRGFTDTQYF | TGCAGCGTTCACAGGGGGTTCACAGATACGCAGTATTTT | TRBJ2-3 | few | TRBV29-1 | TRBD1
CASSQVPYGPTWIQYF | TGCGCCAGCAGTCAAGTCCCTTACGGGCCGACCTGGATTCAGTACTTC | TRBJ2-4 | many | TRBV23-1 | -
CSVQSSEETQYF | TGCAGCGTTCAATCTAGCGAGGAGACCCAGTACTTC | TRBJ2-5 | few | TRBV29-1 | -
CASSEDSFNVLTF | TGTGCCAGCAGTGAAGATAGCTTCAACGTCCTGACTTTC | TRBJ2-6 | few | TRBV2 | -
CAWNTGHTDTQYF | TGTGCCTGGAATACAGGGCACACAGATACGCAGTATTTT | TRBJ2-3 | few | TRBV30 | -
CASSYGTGEKLFF | TGTGCCAGCAGTTATGGGACAGGTGAAAAACTGTTTTTT | TRBJ1-4 | - | TRBV6-6 | TRBD1
CASSYSEGAEAFF | TGTGCCAGCAGTTACTCGGAGGGGGCCGAAGCTTTCTTT | TRBJ1-1 | few | TRBV6-5 | TRBD1
CASTQGGLTTNEQFF | TGTGCCAGCACCCAGGGGGGACTAACGACCAATGAGCAGTTCTTC | TRBJ2-1 | few | TRBV27 | -
CASSLMTSGGYTDTQYF | TGTGCCAGCAGCTTAATGACTAGCGGGGGATACACAGATACGCAGTATTTT | TRBJ2-3 | - | TRBV11-2 | TRBD2
CASSPPGGRTEAFF | TGTGCCAGCTCACCACCGGGGGGCCGGACTGAAGCTTTCTTT | TRBJ1-1 | - | TRBV18 | -
CASSLGDSTDTQYF | TGTGCCAGCAGCTTGGGGGACAGCACAGATACGCAGTATTTT | TRBJ2-3 | - | TRBV11-1 | -
CAWSVGVTDTQYF | TGTGCCTGGAGTGTAGGGGTCACAGATACGCAGTATTTT | TRBJ2-3 | - | TRBV30 | -
CASSWATEPYEQYF | TGTGCCAGCAGCTGGGCCACCGAACCCTACGAGCAGTACTTC | TRBJ2-7 | few | TRBV9 | -
CAWSRSLTDTQYF | TGTGCCTGGAGTAGGTCTCTCACAGATACGCAGTATTTT | TRBJ2-3 | many | TRBV30 | -
CASSLGYSSYNEQFF | TGTGCCAGCAGCCTAGGCTACAGCTCCTACAATGAGCAGTTCTTC | TRBJ2-1 | - | TRBV5-4 | -
CASSQGLADPYEQYF | TGTGCCAGCAGCCAAGGACTAGCGGATCCCTACGAGCAGTACTTC | TRBJ2-7 | few | TRBV5-4 | TRBD2
CSVEGIQGDTQYF | TGCAGCGTTGAAGGAATACAGGGGGATACGCAGTATTTT | TRBJ2-3 | few | TRBV29-1 | TRBD1
CASSLYSVGGGNEQFF | TGTGCCAGCAGCTTATACTCAGTGGGGGGTGGGAATGAGCAGTTCTTC | TRBJ2-1 | - | TRBV7-2 | -
CASSLQGVETQYF | TGCGCCAGCAGCTTGCAGGGGGTAGAGACCCAGTACTTC | TRBJ2-5 | - | TRBV5-1 | TRBD1
CASSQVTSWGSSYEQYF | TGTGCCAGCAGCCAAGTGACGTCCTGGGGGAGCTCCTACGAGCAGTACTTC | TRBJ2-7 | - | TRBV14 | -